The 29 T cell receptor beta chains listed next were all sequenced from one sample in a study of CD8 T cells in Susac syndrome. With random hexamers, reverse transcription was performed on about 0.45 to 1 ug of RNA. One entry per CDR3 protein results from TCRdb running MiXCR on the immunoSEQ multiplex PCR reads. The data hold under 85,000 distinct CDR3 sequences, with 85% to 95% observed a single time. Sequenced sample: CD8+ T cells from PBMCs. These receptors all come from a human donor with multiple sclerosis.

This chain uses TRBV19 with TRBJ2-7; the D gene is possibly TRBD1 (5 bases). Germline V CDR1 and CDR2: LNHDA, SQIVND (reference sequence). The V end was cut by 7 bases, the J end by 4 bases, with 8 bases between. The CDR3 runs to 11 residues. The CDR3 nucleotides read TGTGCCAGTACCGACAGTTACGAGCAGTACTTC. Translated: CASTDSYEQYF.

This clonotype was counted a single time. The V call is TRBV9, the J call TRBJ1-1, with D maybe TRBD1 (5 bases). In germline, CDR1 is SGDLS, CDR2 YYNGEE. The CDR3 runs 13 residues. V was clipped by 2 bases and J by 1 base, with 6 bases between them. The CDR3 region is CASSVQGNTEAFF. In DNA, the CDR3 is TGTGCCAGCAGCGTTCAGGGGAACACTGAAGCTTTCTTT.

V gene TRBV28 combines with J gene TRBJ2-1; TRBD1 is a possible D gene (6 bases). Germline lookup yields CDR1 MDHEN and CDR2 SYDVKM. The CDR3 is 11 residues long. The CDR3 sequence: CAVLGGNEQFF. The CDR3 DNA sequence: TGTGCGGTGTTAGGGGGCAATGAGCAGTTCTTC.

CDR3 residues: CASSESKAGGPETQYF. The CDR3 DNA follows: TGTGCCAGCAGCGAGAGTAAAGCGGGAGGGCCGGAGACCCAGTACTTC. V gene TRBV4-2 combines with J gene TRBJ2-5; TRBD2 matches 10 bases. Germline V gene lookup returns CDR1 LGHNA and CDR2 YNFKEQ. V trimming: 5 bases; J trimming: 5 bases; junction bases outside the gene matches: 11. The CDR3 is 16 residues long.

This chain connects TRBV20-1 to TRBJ2-2, with D maybe TRBD2 (7 bases). The CDR3 extends over 14 amino acids. Looked up from germline, CDR1 is DFQATT and CDR2 is SNEGSKA (reference sequence). V lost 8 bases to trimming and J lost 5 bases, with 18 bases between them. CDR3 coding DNA: TGCAGTCACCAAGGGGGTAGCGGGACCGGGGAGCTGTTTTTT. Amino acids: CSHQGGSGTGELFF.

The chain has TRBV4-3 and TRBJ2-7; maybe TRBD2 (6 bases). Germline CDR1 reads LGHNA; CDR2 reads YSLEER. V was clipped by 1 base and J by 7 bases, with 14 bases between them. The CDR3 runs to 14 residues. The CDR3 DNA sequence: TGCGCCAGCAGCCAAGTGGTCGGCGGGGTTGAGCAGTACTTC. It codes for CASSQVVGGVEQYF.

This clonotype was seen only once. The rearrangement links TRBV7-9 to TRBJ2-3; D unresolved. The ends were cut back, 8 bases at V and 1 base at J, with 13 bases in the middle. Germline-derived CDR1 and CDR2 are SEHNR and FQNEAQ (reference sequence). CDR3 length: 14 residues. CDR3 in amino acids: CASSIVGGTDTQYF. CDR3 bases: TGTGCCAGCTCGATTGTCGGAGGCACAGATACGCAGTATTTT. The whole variable domain, filled in from reference TRBV7-9 and TRBJ2-3, reads DTGVSQNPRHKITKRGQNVTFRCDPISEHNRLYWYRQTLGQGPEFLTYFQNEAQLEKSRLLSDRFSAERPKGSFSTLEIQRTEQGDSAMYLCASSIVGGTDTQYFGPGTRLTVL.

The gene calls are TRBV7-8 and TRBJ2-3, with 8 bases identical to TRBD2. V shed 5 bases and J 2 bases; nucleotides not matched to a gene: 15. Per germline, CDR1 SGHVS and CDR2 FQNEAQ. There are 18 residues in the CDR3. The DNA of the CDR3 is TGTGCCAGCAGCCAAGCGGGGGTGAGGGGGGCCCCCACAGATACGCAGTATTTT. Its protein product is CASSQAGVRGAPTDTQYF.

The rearrangement joins TRBV7-6 to TRBJ2-7, with TRBD2 matching over 7 bases. This CDR3 spans 16 amino acids. Germline CDR1 is SGHVS and CDR2 is FNYEAQ. V lost 5 bases, J lost 6 bases, and 16 bases stayed unmatched. This CDR3 reads CASSPTWGGEVAEQYF. Here the CDR3 DNA reads TGTGCCAGCAGCCCAACTTGGGGAGGGGAGGTGGCCGAGCAGTACTTC.

The V and J genes are TRBV6-6 and TRBJ2-3; D is unclear. Germline CDR1 reads MNHNY; CDR2 reads SVGAGI (reference sequence). V was shortened by 0 bases and J by 6 bases, with 7 bases between the two germline ends. The CDR3 spans 13 residues. For the CDR3, the DNA is TGTGCCAGCAGTTACTCGAACGCGGATACGCAGTATTTT. It codes for CASSYSNADTQYF.

The chain carries TRBV20-1 and TRBJ2-7; the D gene is possibly TRBD1 (5 bases). The germline V gene encodes CDR1 DFQATT and CDR2 SNEGSKA (reference sequence). Trimming removed 1 base from V and 3 bases from J, with 10 bases in between. The CDR3 sequence is 13 residues long. The CDR3 loop reads CSARGGSDYEQYF. The DNA of the CDR3 is TGCAGTGCTAGAGGGGGCTCCGACTACGAGCAGTACTTC.

The rearrangement uses TRBV20-1 and TRBJ2-1; D remains unclear. Germline CDR1 DFQATT, CDR2 SNEGSKA (reference sequence). Trimming stripped 2 bases from V and 2 bases from J, with 10 bases between. This CDR3 comprises 14 residues. CDR3 sequence reads: CSARRLDTYNEQFF. The CDR3 region has the DNA TGCAGTGCTAGAAGACTTGATACCTACAATGAGCAGTTCTTC.

V gene TRBV25-1 combines with J gene TRBJ2-5; D uncertain. The CDR3 runs 14 residues. In germline, CDR1 is MGHDK, CDR2 SYGVNS. V was trimmed by 2 bases and J by 5 bases, leaving 12 bases between them. CDR3 protein: CASSERELHETQYF. The CDR3 bases are TGTGCCAGCAGTGAACGTGAGCTGCATGAGACCCAGTACTTC.

This rearrangement joins TRBV6-4 to TRBJ1-6; D gene unclear. The CDR3 covers 14 residues. The germline gives CDR1 MRHNA, CDR2 SNTAGT. The V end was cut by 5 bases, the J end by 5 bases, with 10 bases between. The CDR3 spells CASSLGGDNSPLHF. DNA of the CDR3: TGTGCCAGCAGTCTCGGCGGAGATAATTCACCCCTCCACTTT.

The chain links TRBV28 to TRBJ2-1; D possibly corresponds to TRBD2 (6 bases). The CDR3 spans 12 residues. Trimming cost V 6 bases and J 7 bases, with 10 bases left between them. Germline CDR1 reads MDHEN; CDR2 reads SYDVKM. The CDR3 spells CASRGGWNEQFF. The CDR3 DNA sequence: TGTGCCAGCAGGGGGGGATGGAATGAGCAGTTCTTC.

This chain joins TRBV27 and TRBJ1-1; D is undetermined. CDR3 length: 14 amino acids. Trimming took 2 bases from V and 1 from J, leaving 8 bases between them. CDR1 MNHEY and CDR2 SMNVEV come from the germline V gene (reference sequence). CDR3 in DNA: TGTGCCAGCAGTTTAGTGTTTGGGAACACTGAAGCTTTCTTT. This encodes CASSLVFGNTEAFF.

This clonotype has just one count. The chain is built from TRBV29-1 and TRBJ2-2; TRBD1 agrees at 8 bases. After removal of 2 bases from V and 6 bases from J, the junction contained 11 bases not matched to a gene. CDR1 SQVTM and CDR2 ANQGSEA come from the germline V gene. The CDR3 extends over 16 amino acids. The CDR3 region has the DNA TGCAGCGTTGAACTTCCGGACAGGGAAGGTGCCGGGGAGCTGTTTTTT. Translating gives CSVELPDREGAGELFF.

This chain joins TRBV4-1 and TRBJ2-3; 8 nucleotides align to TRBD2. V trimming: 10 bases; J trimming: 4 bases; junction bases outside the gene matches: 7. The CDR3 spans 13 residues. Germline CDR1 is MGHRA and CDR2 is YSYEKL. Here the CDR3 DNA reads TGCGCCACCCGGCGGGGGGCCTCAGATACGCAGTATTTT. As protein: CATRRGASDTQYF.

In its sample, this clonotype was seen once. This chain links TRBV13 with TRBJ2-1; D is unclear. The V gene lost 0 bases and the J gene lost 5 bases, with 5 bases spanning the gap. The V gene's germline CDR1 is PRHDT and CDR2 FYEKMQ (reference sequence). CDR3 length equals 13 residues. The CDR3 loop reads CASSLGTDNEQFF. CDR3 in DNA: TGTGCCAGCAGCTTAGGCACCGACAATGAGCAGTTCTTC.

This clonotype is a singleton in its sample. The chain uses TRBV7-2 and TRBJ2-1, with D tentatively TRBD2 (6 bases). Trimming stripped 0 bases from V and 10 bases from J, with 10 bases between. The germline CDR1 and CDR2 sequences are SGHTA and FQGNSA. This CDR3 has 13 residues. CDR3 DNA sequence: TGTGCCAGCAGCTTAGCTGGCGGGGTGGAGCAGTTCTTC. Translating it yields CASSLAGGVEQFF.

The chain is built from TRBV19 and TRBJ1-5; the D is unclear. Per the germline V gene, CDR1 is LNHDA and CDR2 is SQIVND (reference sequence). Trimming left V 6 bases short and J 7 bases short, with 13 bases between. CDR3 length: 13 residues. CDR3 amino acids: CASRRALGQPQHF. CDR3 in DNA: TGTGCCAGTAGGCGGGCCCTGGGACAGCCCCAGCATTTT.

J is TRBJ1-2 and V is TRBV7-9; 11 bases fit TRBD1. Germline V gene sequence: CDR1 SEHNR, CDR2 FQNEAQ (reference sequence). Losses at the gene ends were 5 bases for V and 4 bases for J; bases not matched to a gene: 6. The CDR3 sequence is 15 residues long. In nucleotides, the CDR3 is TGTGCCAGCAGCCAATCAGGACAGGGGGCCTATGGCTACACCTTC. Translating gives CASSQSGQGAYGYTF.

The V and J genes are TRBV27 and TRBJ2-1; D is undetermined. The CDR3 totals 16 residues. CDR1 is MNHEY, CDR2 SMNVEV, per germline (reference sequence). Trimming cost V 7 bases and J 0 bases, with 16 bases left between them. The CDR3 is CASIPTGQSSYNEQFF. For the CDR3, the DNA is TGTGCCAGCATCCCGACCGGGCAAAGCTCCTACAATGAGCAGTTCTTC.

The V and J genes are TRBV12-5 and TRBJ2-5; tentative D call: TRBD2 (6 bases). Germline V gene sequence: CDR1 LGHNT, CDR2 FRNRAP. The CDR3 totals 12 residues. V was trimmed by 8 bases and J by 2 bases, leaving 9 bases between them. CDR3 bases: TGTGCTAGTTCGGGGGTACAAGAGACCCAGTACTTC. Translated: CASSGVQETQYF.

The chain recombines TRBV3-1 with TRBJ2-7; D is unresolved. From germline, CDR1 is LGHDT and CDR2 YNNKEL (reference sequence). This CDR3 is 15 amino acids long. V lost 0 bases and J lost 2, with 11 bases in between. The CDR3 bases are TGTGCCAGCAGCCAAGATATGAGCTCCGCCTACGAGCAGTACTTC. Protein sequence: CASSQDMSSAYEQYF.

The V gene is TRBV7-9, the J gene TRBJ1-2; TRBD1 matches 11 bases. The V segment lost 6 bases and the J segment 5 bases; nucleotides outside the gene matches: 8. Germline V gene data show CDR1 as SEHNR and CDR2 as FQNEAQ (reference sequence). CDR3 size: 15 residues. In DNA form, the CDR3 reads TGTGCCAGCAGTCGCTCGGGACAGGGGGATTATGGCTACACCTTC. It translates to CASSRSGQGDYGYTF. Together with reference TRBV7-9 and TRBJ1-2, the CDR3 gives the full variable domain: DTGVSQNPRHKITKRGQNVTFRCDPISEHNRLYWYRQTLGQGPEFLTYFQNEAQLEKSRLLSDRFSAERPKGSFSTLEIQRTEQGDSAMYLCASSRSGQGDYGYTFGSGTRLTVV.

The CDR3 region is CASRRATHEQYF. CDR3 bases: TGTGCCAGCAGGCGGGCTACGCACGAGCAGTACTTC. The V and J genes are TRBV7-9 and TRBJ2-7; D perhaps matches TRBD2 (5 bases). Germline assignment: CDR1 SEHNR and CDR2 FQNEAQ (reference sequence). The CDR3 covers 12 residues. V lost 6 bases and J lost 5, with 11 bases in between.

This rearrangement joins TRBV19 to TRBJ2-7; D not certain. The germline gives CDR1 LNHDA, CDR2 SQIVND (reference sequence). The CDR3 loop spans 13 amino acids. V gave up 3 bases and J gave up 3 bases, with 9 bases separating them. The CDR3 nucleotides read TGTGCCAGTAGTATGTGGGCTTTCTACGAGCAGTACTTC. It yields the protein CASSMWAFYEQYF.

The chain uses TRBV11-2 and TRBJ2-1; 10 bases match TRBD2. There are 16 residues in the CDR3. From germline, CDR1 is SGHAT and CDR2 FQNNGV. Germline trimming cut 0 bases from V and 5 bases from J; bases unmatched to any gene: 4. The CDR3 coding sequence is TGTGCCAGCAGCTTAGACCCAGCGGGAGGGCACAATGAGCAGTTCTTC. Amino acids: CASSLDPAGGHNEQFF.